The sequence of this T cell receptor beta chain was determined in a study of control samples from healthy donors and cancer patients (dated by TCRdb to about 2020). The protocol used for the library was the immunoSEQ multiplex PCR assay. TCRdb took over this immuneACCESS table, retaining in-frame rearrangements with V and J assigned. Such tables are incomplete; in checked studies, under half of the missing clones stem from an unresolved V gene, and the remainder is unexplained. The sample table holds some 39,000 clones, of which 83% were seen once. The ten largest account for 20% to 25% of the sample. The germline V gene (reference sequence) specifies DFQATT as CDR1 and SNEGSKA as CDR2. V loses 3 bases of germline sequence and J loses 7 bases, and the interval between the two ends is 16 bases. The cysteine opens and the phenylalanine closes a CDR3 of 14 amino acids. Left in the record is the CDR3 DNA by itself, 42 bases read in frame from the first base.

As to this clone: The antigen this receptor binds is unknown. Qualities for individual bases were not recorded, and no much larger clone is one base off.

The chain is encoded by TRBV20-1 joined to TRBJ1-5, with TRBD1 perhaps the D gene, on 6 matching bases. This receptor was identified in a woman in her sixties or seventies with lung cancer. The sequenced sample was PBMCs. The nucleotide sequence is TGCAGTGCTAGTCCCGCGCAGGGGCAACAGCCCCAGCATTTT. Translated, it gives CSASPAQGQQPQHF.